The 29 T cell receptor beta chains in this list originate from one sample, sequenced in a study of blood T cells in healthy people across ages. A J-beta primer mix and a sample-barcoded 5' primer were used in a second PCR of about 7 to 12 cycles. TCRdb passed the 5' RACE reads through MiXCR, listing each CDR3 protein once. The data show roughly 1.7 million distinct CDR3 sequences, with approximately 32% seen just once and 11% held by the top ten. Sequenced: blood. The receptors originated from a woman aged 25-40 years in good health.

The V call is TRBV7-9, the J call TRBJ2-1, with 9 positions matching TRBD1. With 6 bases clipped from V and 10 bases from J, the junction kept 16 bases outside the gene matches. This CDR3 comprises 16 residues. The germline CDR1 and CDR2 sequences are SEHNR and FQNEAQ (reference sequence). In DNA, the CDR3 is TGTGCCAGCAGTCCCTACCGGGGACAGGGTACGGCCGAGCAGTTCTTC. Translated, it gives CASSPYRGQGTAEQFF.

In its sample, this clonotype was seen once. The chain carries TRBV6-6 and TRBJ1-5, with 7 positions matching TRBD1. Germline CDR1 MNHNY, CDR2 SVGAGI (reference sequence). Trimming took 6 bases from V and 6 from J; bases not matched to a gene: 8. The CDR3 length is 14 residues. The CDR3 DNA reads TGTGCCAGCAGGAGACAGGGAGGTAGTCAGCCCCAGCATTTT. Its translation is CASRRQGGSQPQHF.

On this clonotype itself: Germline and junction disagree at one end, which may indicate a read error. The chain is built from TRBV9 and TRBJ2-7, with 7 positions matching TRBD2. CDR1 and CDR2 (germline): SGDLS, YYNGEE. CDR3 length: 11 residues. The CDR3, as DNA: TGTGCCAGCAGCTCTATAGCGGGTATAAACTTC. Protein: CASSSIAGINF.

The chain uses TRBV4-1 and TRBJ2-2; D possibly corresponds to TRBD2 (7 bases). Trimming took off 2 bases at V and 6 bases at J, with 31 bases between the two ends. CDR1 MGHRA and CDR2 YSYEKL come from the germline V gene. The CDR3 is made up of 21 amino acids. Written as DNA, the CDR3 is TGCGCCAGCAGCCAAAACCCCCCCTGGGGAGAAGGGGGGGGCCGATCCGGGGAGCTGTTTTTT. Translation: CASSQNPPWGEGGGRSGELFF.

This clonotype showed up just a few times. The CDR3: CASSGSSGYSYEQYF. CDR3 sequence (DNA): TGTGCCAGCAGCGGGTCTAGCGGTTACTCCTACGAGCAGTACTTC. The chain employs TRBV2 and TRBJ2-7; 7 bases are shared with TRBD2. The V gene's germline CDR1 is SNHLY and CDR2 FYNNEI. The CDR3 extends over 15 amino acids. Trimming at V came to 6 bases and at J to 0 bases, leaving 8 bases not matched to a gene. Full variable domain (remainder filled in from reference TRBV2 and TRBJ2-7): EPEVTQTPSHQVTQMGQEVILRCVPISNHLYFYWYRQILGQKVEFLVSFYNNEISEKSEIFDDQFSVERPDGSNFTLKIRSTKLEDSAMYFCASSGSSGYSYEQYFGPGTRLTVT.

This clonotype has just a few counts. The chain combines TRBV4-1 with TRBJ2-5, with D maybe TRBD2 (6 bases). The V end lost 0 bases, the J end lost 2 bases, and 16 bases lay between the germline ends. The germline CDR1 and CDR2 sequences are MGHRA and YSYEKL. This CDR3 has 17 amino acids. The CDR3 loop is CASSQDAGPSEQETQYF. The CDR3 bases are TGCGCCAGCAGCCAAGATGCGGGACCCAGCGAACAAGAGACCCAGTACTTC.

The chain couples TRBV12-3 or TRBV12-4 to TRBJ2-3, with 9 bases aligning to TRBD2. V lost 5 bases to trimming and J lost 6 bases; unmatched junction nucleotides: 9. CDR3 length equals 15 residues. The CDR3 DNA sequence: TGTGCCAGCAGTACCCGGGCGGGGGGGCATGATACGCAGTATTTT. It specifies CASSTRAGGHDTQYF.

The V and J genes are TRBV20-1 and TRBJ2-7; 14 bases align to TRBD2. The CDR3 length is 18 residues. The J segment lost 0 bases and the V segment lost 6 bases, leaving 13 bases of the junction unmatched. CDR1 and CDR2 (germline): DFQATT, SNEGSKA (reference sequence). Here the CDR3 DNA reads TGCAGTGCCCACCGGACTAGCGGGGGGAAAAGTATCTCCTACGAGCAGTACTTC. Its translation is CSAHRTSGGKSISYEQYF.

The chain joins TRBV20-1 to TRBJ2-2; no firm D call. The CDR3 is 16 amino acids. V lost 4 bases, J lost 4 bases, and 19 bases lay in between. Germline values: CDR1 DFQATT, CDR2 SNEGSKA (reference sequence). In nucleotides, the CDR3 is TGCAGTGCTATCCCATCGGCAGGAATCATCACCGGGGAGCTGTTTTTT. Translation gives CSAIPSAGIITGELFF.

CDR3 residues: CASSLRQGPEQFF. The DNA of the CDR3 is TGCGCCAGCAGCTTGAGGCAGGGGCCCGAGCAGTTCTTC. The gene calls are TRBV5-1 and TRBJ2-1; weak D call: TRBD1 (6 bases). V gave up 1 base and J gave up 10 bases, with 12 bases separating them. Germline V gives CDR1 SGHRS, CDR2 YFSETQ. This CDR3 comprises 13 residues.

This clonotype has a handful of counts. This chain uses TRBV12-5 with TRBJ2-4, with D perhaps matching TRBD1 or TRBD2 (5 bases each). This CDR3 is 16 amino acids long. CDR1 and CDR2 from the germline V gene are LGHNT and FRNRAP. Trimming removed 8 bases at V and 0 bases at J, with 17 bases between. The CDR3 spells CASSLTGTAAKNIQYF. DNA of the CDR3: TGTGCTAGTTCCCTGACCGGGACGGCAGCCAAAAACATTCAGTACTTC.

The chain links TRBV7-9 to TRBJ2-5; D might be TRBD2 (5 bases). V shed 3 bases and J shed 5 bases, with 19 bases lying between them. This CDR3 region has 16 residues. In germline, CDR1 is SEHNR, CDR2 FQNEAQ (reference sequence). CDR3 sequence (DNA): TGTGCCAGCAGCTTTCCCCGCCCTACTAGTCCGGAGACCCAGTACTTC. Amino acid sequence: CASSFPRPTSPETQYF.

There are a few counts of this clonotype. The chain joins TRBV4-1 to TRBJ2-3, with 7 nucleotides matching TRBD2. This CDR3 contains 15 residues. Germline V gene data show CDR1 as MGHRA and CDR2 as YSYEKL. Trimming removed 5 bases from V and 3 bases from J; junction bases left unmatched: 8. CDR3 in amino acids: CASSAGEGVTDTQYF. The DNA of the CDR3 is TGCGCCAGCAGCGCCGGGGAGGGAGTGACAGATACGCAGTATTTT.

The rearrangement uses TRBV4-1 and TRBJ2-2; 9 bases match TRBD1. V lost 4 bases to trimming and J lost 1 base; unmatched junction nucleotides: 10. The CDR3 sequence is 18 residues long. Per the germline V gene, CDR1 is MGHRA and CDR2 is YSYEKL. In nucleotides, the CDR3 is TGCGCCAGCAGCCTCCGCAAGGTGGGACAGGGGAACACCGGGGAGCTGTTTTTT. It yields the protein CASSLRKVGQGNTGELFF.

This chain links TRBV7-2 with TRBJ2-5, with a tentative D call TRBD2 (6 bases). The germline V gene encodes CDR1 SGHTA and CDR2 FQGNSA. CDR3 length equals 14 residues. Trimming shortened V by 5 bases and J by 2 bases, and 12 bases separated the two germline ends. Here the CDR3 DNA reads TGTGCCAGCAGCACGGGACTTCGACAAGAGACCCAGTACTTC. Protein sequence: CASSTGLRQETQYF.

Turning to this clonotype: This may be a read error: a much more frequent sequence differs by one nucleotide. The chain combines TRBV25-1 with TRBJ2-5; TRBD1 aligns across 9 bases. The DNA matches TRBJ2-7 better at its end, which makes the J call doubtful. Germline V lookup: CDR1 MGHDK, CDR2 SYGVNS. This CDR3 region has 14 residues. CDR3 residues: CASSGWGQGGEQYF. The CDR3 DNA reads TGTGCCAGCAGTGGATGGGGACAGGGAGGCGAGCAGTACTTC.

This clonotype was counted a few times. This chain uses TRBV3-1 with TRBJ2-5; the match to TRBD1 covers 7 bases. V shed 4 bases, J shed 4 bases, and the junction held 30 bases outside the gene matches. Per the germline V gene, CDR1 is LGHDT and CDR2 is YNNKEL (reference sequence). This CDR3 has 22 residues. The CDR3 DNA follows: TGTGCCAGCAGCCTGCTTACCGTGGACGACATCCAGAACAGGGGAAGGGGAGAGACCCAGTACTTC. It specifies CASSLLTVDDIQNRGRGETQYF.

Notes on this clonotype: A read error may account for a junction end that differs from germline. This chain links TRBV3-1 with TRBJ2-1; 8 bases are shared with TRBD2. CDR1 and CDR2 from the germline V gene are LGHDT and YNNKEL (reference sequence). This CDR3 region has 16 residues. For the CDR3, the DNA is TGTGCCAGCATCCAACGAGCGGGAGTGGCCTACAATGAGCAGTTCTTC. Protein sequence: CASIQRAGVAYNEQFF.

In regard to this clonotype: A much bigger clone sits one base away, suggesting this may be a read error. This sequence joins TRBV9 and TRBJ2-5, with 8 bases aligning to TRBD2. The CDR3 is made up of 14 amino acids. Trimming removed 3 bases from V and 13 bases from J; junction bases left unmatched: 14. CDR1 and CDR2 from the germline V gene are SGDLS and YYNGEE. The CDR3 loop is CASSAGLAGYERYF. As DNA, the CDR3 is TGTGCCAGCAGCGCCGGACTAGCCGGCTACGAGCGGTACTTC. Together with reference TRBV9 and TRBJ2-5, the CDR3 gives the full variable domain: DSGVTQTPKHLITATGQRVTLRCSPRSGDLSVYWYQQSLDQGLQFLIQYYNGEERAKGNILERFSAQQFPDLHSELNLSSLELGDSALYFCASSAGLAGYERYFGPGTRLLVL.

This clonotype was recorded a few times. The junction shows a germline mismatch at one end, possibly a read error. The V and J genes are TRBV12-3 or TRBV12-4 and TRBJ2-3; 8 bases are a match to TRBD2. This CDR3 region has 16 residues. The CDR3 reads CASSFETGGSTDAQYF. For the CDR3, the DNA is TGTGCCAGCAGTTTTGAAACGGGGGGGAGCACAGATGCGCAGTATTTT.

V and J are TRBV20-1 and TRBJ2-3; 11 bases map to TRBD1. Germline V gene sequence: CDR1 DFQATT, CDR2 SNEGSKA (reference sequence). V dropped 6 bases and J dropped 1; count of bases not matched to a gene: 3. CDR3 length: 14 residues. The CDR3 region is CSAQDRGRTDTQYF. CDR3 bases: TGCAGTGCCCAGGACAGGGGGCGCACAGATACGCAGTATTTT.

This clonotype has more than one count but fewer than ten. A much larger clone differs by one base, so this may be a read error. The rearrangement links TRBV4-1 to TRBJ2-1; D gene uncertain. The CDR3 length is 17 residues. V lost 10 bases and J lost 4, with 26 bases in between. The germline CDR1 and CDR2 sequences are MGHRA and YSYEKL. CDR3 bases: TGCGCCACCAGAAAAGCAGATGGCCGGGTTCTTTACAATGAGCAGTTCTTC. As protein: CATRKADGRVLYNEQFF.

This clonotype was observed many times. The V call is TRBV29-1, the J call TRBJ2-6; a weak D match, TRBD2 (6 bases). Germline loops: CDR1 SQVTM, CDR2 ANQGSEA. The CDR3 has 14 amino acids. The V and J ends lost 6 bases and 2 bases respectively, with 11 bases between them. The CDR3 DNA follows: TGCAGCGTACGGACGGGGGCTGGGGCCAACGTCCTGACTTTC. Translating gives CSVRTGAGANVLTF. Full variable domain (missing parts from reference TRBV29-1 and TRBJ2-6): SAVISQKPSRDICQRGTSLTIQCQVDSQVTMMFWYRQQPGQSLTLIATANQGSEATYESGFVIDKFPISRPNLTFSTLTVSNMSPEDSSIYLCSVRTGAGANVLTFGAGSRLTVL.

V usage is TRBV6-1 and J usage is TRBJ2-7, with D tentatively TRBD1 or TRBD2 (6 bases each). The J call is in doubt because the DNA end fits TRBJ2-1 better. The CDR3 length is 16 residues. Germline loops: CDR1 MNHNS, CDR2 SASEGT. CDR3 residues: CASSEQPTGGGNEQFF. CDR3 DNA sequence: TGTGCCAGCAGTGAACAACCCACCGGAGGGGGCAATGAGCAGTTCTTC.

This clonotype was observed once. This may stem from a read error, because a much larger clone lies one nucleotide away. This chain joins TRBV9 and TRBJ2-7, with TRBD1 as a possible D gene (5 bases). Germline CDR1 and CDR2: SGDLS and YYNGEE. The V end was cut by 0 bases, the J end by 6 bases, with 7 bases between. The CDR3 sequence is 12 residues long. Here the CDR3 reads CASSVVGREQYF. The CDR3 nucleotides are TGTGCCAGCAGCGTAGTGGGGCGCGAGCAGTACTTC.

The table lists this clonotype with a few counts. This chain links TRBV5-1 with TRBJ2-7, with D perhaps matching TRBD1 or TRBD2 (5 bases each). The CDR3 covers 16 residues. Germline CDR1 reads SGHRS; CDR2 reads YFSETQ. V was cut by 7 bases and J by 3 bases, with 23 bases left in between. The CDR3 sequence: CASSIIGGPGIYEQYF. CDR3 in DNA: TGCGCCAGCTCTATAATTGGGGGACCAGGGATCTACGAGCAGTACTTC. The full variable domain, its missing parts supplied by reference TRBV5-1 and TRBJ2-7, is KAGVTQTPRYLIKTRGQQVTLSCSPISGHRSVSWYQQTPGQGLQFLFEYFSETQRNKGNFPGRFSGRQFSNSRSEMNVSTLELGDSALYLCASSIIGGPGIYEQYFGPGTRLTVT.

This clonotype was counted a few times. The chain employs TRBV7-2 and TRBJ2-1; tentatively, D is TRBD2 (6 bases). The length of the CDR3 is 14 residues. From germline, CDR1 is SGHTA and CDR2 FQGNSA. V dropped 8 bases and J dropped 7 bases, with 18 bases sitting between them. CDR3 amino acids: CASRGSRMVNEQFF. The CDR3 coding sequence is TGTGCCAGCCGGGGGAGTAGGATGGTTAATGAGCAGTTCTTC. The variable domain in full, with the rest retrieved from reference TRBV7-2 and TRBJ2-1, is GAGVSQSPSNKVTEKGKDVELRCDPISGHTALYWYRQSLGQGLEFLIYFQGNSAPDKSGLPSDRFSAERTGGSVSTLTIQRTQQEDSAVYLCASRGSRMVNEQFFGPGTRLTVL.

The chain employs TRBV2 and TRBJ2-7; 11 bases match TRBD2. CDR3 length: 18 residues. Trimming removed 6 bases from V and 0 bases from J; junction bases left unmatched: 13. Germline CDR1 is SNHLY and CDR2 is FYNNEI. This CDR3 is CASSLPTGTSGTSYEQYF. The CDR3 DNA reads TGTGCCAGCAGCCTCCCAACCGGGACTAGCGGCACCTCCTACGAGCAGTACTTC.

This clonotype was recorded only once. The junction differs from germline at one of its ends, possibly a read error. The chain carries TRBV6-6 and TRBJ2-2; perhaps TRBD2 as D (6 bases). Germline values: CDR1 MNHNY, CDR2 SVGAGI (reference sequence). The CDR3 runs to 13 residues. CDR3: CASSSRQAGGLFF. Written as DNA, the CDR3 is TGTGCCAGCAGTTCCAGGCAAGCCGGGGGGCTGTTTTTT.